The TCR beta chain under discussion was sequenced for a study of technical replicates of blood from a handful of donors. Measured with immunoSEQ multiplex PCR; TCRdb has only the in-frame clones, and not every one. The sample has approximately 75,000 clones; approximately 95% are singletons. This clone was seen once. The CDR3 runs to 16 residues. Germline CDR1 is MNHNS and CDR2 is SASEGT. Between the trimmed V and J ends, which lost 0 bases and 2 bases, there was a span of 11 bases. The material sequenced was T cells isolated from PBMCs. This receptor was obtained from a human donor in good health. The genes are TRBV6-1 and TRBJ2-1; D is undetermined. The CDR3 sequence is CASSEAPGLTYNEQFF. For the CDR3, the DNA is TGTGCCAGCAGTGAAGCGCCTGGGCTCACCTACAATGAGCAGTTCTTC.